The clone carrying this TCR beta chain was recorded at least ten times. Its antigen is unidentified. This sample was included in a study of breast tumors, draining lymph nodes, adjacent tissues. General study points: That most tumor T cells come from lymph nodes remained unproven. Tumor and nontumor repertoires were significantly more similar in luminal-like than in basal-like breast cancer.

This CDR3 contains 14 residues. Losses at the gene ends were 7 bases for V and 1 base for J; bases not matched to a gene: 9. Germline V gene data show CDR1 as DFQATT and CDR2 as SNEGSKA (reference sequence). The lymph nodes were axillary draining lymph nodes from breast cancer patients. Using its own MiXCR run on the multiplex PCR reads, TCRdb lists one record per CDR3 protein. The sample includes tens of thousands of distinct CDR3 sequences, more than 25% of them seen just once. This chain connects TRBV20-1 to TRBJ2-5; 7 positions agree with TRBD1. Sequences were obtained from axillary lymph node tissue. This clonotype originated in a female donor with breast cancer. Some clones in this sample may be carry-over from other donors' samples. The CDR3, as DNA: TGCAGTGGGGGGACAGATGGAATCCAAGAGACCCAGTACTTC. Translation: CSGGTDGIQETQYF.